This TCR beta chain was identified in a study of Graves' ophthalmopathy and Graves' hyperthyroidism. Study observations and caveats: Between ophthalmopathy and stable hyperthyroidism, a 13-signature model drew a separation with just over 85% sensitivity and approximately 79% specificity.

This CDR3 is 13 amino acids long. With 5 bases removed from V and 6 bases from J, the gap between germline ends came to 13 bases. CDR1 is SGHAT and CDR2 is FQNNGV in the germline V gene. Moderate-to-severe activity, CAS ≥3, NOSPECS ≥4 and duration under 3 months were recorded for donors with ophthalmopathy. About this clonotype: No antigen is known for it.

Amplification of the TCR beta CDR3 regions used RNA transcripts (as template). A first-round RT-PCR used HTBI primers, followed by a second-round multiplex PCR. MiXCR, run by TCRdb on the multiplex PCR reads, gives a single entry per CDR3 protein. The sample has roughly 160,000 distinct CDR3 sequences; just under 40% are singletons. The TCR originated in a man aged 30 to 45 with Graves' ophthalmopathy. This rearrangement joins TRBV11-2 to TRBJ1-2; D is ambiguous. Sequenced sample: peripheral blood. As DNA, the CDR3 is TGTGCCAGCAGCCCATTGGACGGACATGGCTACACCTTC. As protein: CASSPLDGHGYTF.